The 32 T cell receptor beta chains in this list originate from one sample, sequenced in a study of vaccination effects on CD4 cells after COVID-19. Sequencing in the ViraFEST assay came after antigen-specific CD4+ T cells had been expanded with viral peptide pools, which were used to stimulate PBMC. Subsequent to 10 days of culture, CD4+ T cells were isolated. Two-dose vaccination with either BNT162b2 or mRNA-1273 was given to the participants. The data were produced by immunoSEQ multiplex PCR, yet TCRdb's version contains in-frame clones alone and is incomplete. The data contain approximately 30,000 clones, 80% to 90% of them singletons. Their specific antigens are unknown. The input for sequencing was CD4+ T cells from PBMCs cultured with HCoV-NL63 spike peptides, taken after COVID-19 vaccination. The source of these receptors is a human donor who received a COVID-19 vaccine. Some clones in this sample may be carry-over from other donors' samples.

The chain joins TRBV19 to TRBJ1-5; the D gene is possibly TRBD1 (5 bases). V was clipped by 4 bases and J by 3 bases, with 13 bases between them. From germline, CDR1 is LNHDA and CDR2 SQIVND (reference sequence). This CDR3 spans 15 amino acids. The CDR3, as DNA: TGTGCCAGTAGTACGAGAACAGGCATCAATCAGCCCCAGCATTTT. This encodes CASSTRTGINQPQHF.

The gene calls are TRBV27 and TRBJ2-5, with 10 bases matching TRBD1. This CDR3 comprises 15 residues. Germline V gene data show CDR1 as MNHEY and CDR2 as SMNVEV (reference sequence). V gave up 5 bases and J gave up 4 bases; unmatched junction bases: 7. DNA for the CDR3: TGTGCCAGCAGTCCGGGACAGGGGTGGCGAGAGACCCAGTACTTC. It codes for CASSPGQGWRETQYF.

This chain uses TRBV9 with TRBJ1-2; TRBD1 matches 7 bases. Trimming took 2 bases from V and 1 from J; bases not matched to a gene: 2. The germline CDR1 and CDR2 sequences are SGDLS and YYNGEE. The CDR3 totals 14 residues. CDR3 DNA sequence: TGTGCCAGCAGCGTTCAGGGGGTTAACTATGGCTACACCTTC. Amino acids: CASSVQGVNYGYTF.

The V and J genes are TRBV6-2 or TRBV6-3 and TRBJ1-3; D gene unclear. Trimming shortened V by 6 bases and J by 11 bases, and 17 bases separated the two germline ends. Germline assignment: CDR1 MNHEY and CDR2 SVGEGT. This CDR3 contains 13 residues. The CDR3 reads CASSQYEDKAIYF. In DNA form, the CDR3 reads TGTGCCAGCAGCCAATACGAGGATAAAGCCATATATTTT.

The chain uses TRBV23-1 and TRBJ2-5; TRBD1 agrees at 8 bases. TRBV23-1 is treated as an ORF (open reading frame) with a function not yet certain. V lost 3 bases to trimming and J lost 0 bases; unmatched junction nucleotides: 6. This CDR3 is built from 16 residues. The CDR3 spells CASSQLGQANQETQYF. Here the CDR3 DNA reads TGCGCCAGCAGTCAGTTGGGACAGGCGAACCAAGAGACCCAGTACTTC.

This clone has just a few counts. The CDR3: CASSRGDRASEQYV. DNA for the CDR3: TGCGCCAGCAGCCGCGGGGACAGGGCAAGCGAGCAGTACGTC. The V gene is TRBV5-1, the J gene TRBJ2-7; 9 bases are a match to TRBD1. The CDR3 is made up of 14 amino acids. Germline-derived CDR1 and CDR2 are SGHRS and YFSETQ. Unmatched junction bases numbered 8, after V lost 4 bases and J lost 6 bases.

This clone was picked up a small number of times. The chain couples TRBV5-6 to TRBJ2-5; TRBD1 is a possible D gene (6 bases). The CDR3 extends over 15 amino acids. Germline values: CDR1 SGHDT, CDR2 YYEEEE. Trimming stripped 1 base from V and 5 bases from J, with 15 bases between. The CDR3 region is CASSLKPQGWETQYF. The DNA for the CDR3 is TGTGCCAGCAGCTTGAAACCCCAGGGGTGGGAGACCCAGTACTTC.

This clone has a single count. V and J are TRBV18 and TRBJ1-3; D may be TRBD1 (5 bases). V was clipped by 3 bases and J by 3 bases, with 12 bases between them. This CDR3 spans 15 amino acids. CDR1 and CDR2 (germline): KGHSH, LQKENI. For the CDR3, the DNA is TGTGCCAGCTCACCCTTAGGCCAGGGTGGAAACACCATATATTTT. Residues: CASSPLGQGGNTIYF.

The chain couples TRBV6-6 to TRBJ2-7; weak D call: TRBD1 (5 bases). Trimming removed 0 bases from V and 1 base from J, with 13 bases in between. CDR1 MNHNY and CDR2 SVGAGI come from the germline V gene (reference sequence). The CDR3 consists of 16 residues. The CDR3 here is CASSYSSGHPSYEQYV. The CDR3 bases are TGTGCCAGCAGTTACTCATCAGGGCACCCTTCCTACGAGCAGTACGTC.

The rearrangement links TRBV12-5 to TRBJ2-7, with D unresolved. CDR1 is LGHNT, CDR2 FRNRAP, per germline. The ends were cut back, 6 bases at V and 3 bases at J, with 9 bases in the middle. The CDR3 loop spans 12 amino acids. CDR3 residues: CASGMDGYEQYV. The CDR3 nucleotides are TGTGCTAGTGGAATGGACGGCTACGAGCAGTACGTC.

The DNA of the CDR3 is TGTGCCAGCAGCCCGGGCGGGACAGGGAGGAATGGCTACACCTTC. It yields the protein CASSPGGTGRNGYTF. The chain is built from TRBV5-4 and TRBJ1-2; 9 positions match TRBD1. The CDR3 runs 15 residues. Germline CDR1 is SGHNT and CDR2 is YYREEE (reference sequence). The J segment lost 6 bases and the V segment lost 4 bases, leaving 10 bases of the junction unmatched.

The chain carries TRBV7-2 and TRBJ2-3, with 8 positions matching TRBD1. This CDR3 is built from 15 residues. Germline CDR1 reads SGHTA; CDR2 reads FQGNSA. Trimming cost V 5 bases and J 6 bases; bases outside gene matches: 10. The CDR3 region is CASSRTGTGADTQYF. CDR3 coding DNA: TGTGCCAGCAGCCGGACAGGGACGGGAGCGGATACGCAGTATTTT.

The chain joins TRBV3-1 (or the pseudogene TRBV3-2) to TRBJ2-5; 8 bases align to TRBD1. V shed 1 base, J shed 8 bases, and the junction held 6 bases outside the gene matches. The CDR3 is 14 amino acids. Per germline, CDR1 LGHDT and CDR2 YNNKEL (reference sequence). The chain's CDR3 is CASSQGGQGVTQYF. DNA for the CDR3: TGTGCCAGCAGCCAAGGTGGACAGGGAGTCACCCAGTACTTC.

As DNA, the CDR3 is TGTGCCACCAGCAGAGTTACTCGAGACGGAAACATTCAGTACTTC. This gives the protein CATSRVTRDGNIQYF. The chain has TRBV15 and TRBJ2-4; D is unclear. The V end lost 1 base, the J end lost 6 bases, and 13 bases lay between the germline ends. In germline, CDR1 is LNHNV, CDR2 YYDKDF (reference sequence). The CDR3 is made up of 15 amino acids.

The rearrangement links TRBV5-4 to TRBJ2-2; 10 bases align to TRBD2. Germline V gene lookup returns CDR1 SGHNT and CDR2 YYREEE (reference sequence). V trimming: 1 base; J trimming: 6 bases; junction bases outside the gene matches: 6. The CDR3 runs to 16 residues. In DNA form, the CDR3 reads TGTGCCAGCAGCTTGAGGCAGAGCGGGGGGGCCGGGGAGCTGTTTTTT. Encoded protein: CASSLRQSGGAGELFF.

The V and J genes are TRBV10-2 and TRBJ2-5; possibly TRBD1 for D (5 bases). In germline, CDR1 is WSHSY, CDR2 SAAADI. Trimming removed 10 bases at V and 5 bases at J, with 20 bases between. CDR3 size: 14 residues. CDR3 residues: CATLLLGRWETQYF. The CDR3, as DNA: TGCGCCACCCTTCTATTGGGGCGGTGGGAGACCCAGTACTTC.

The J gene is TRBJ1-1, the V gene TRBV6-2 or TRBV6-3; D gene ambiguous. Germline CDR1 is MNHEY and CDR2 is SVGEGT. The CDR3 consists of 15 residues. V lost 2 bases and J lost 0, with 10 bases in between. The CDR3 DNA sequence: TGTGCCAGCAGTTACGGACTGCTAATGAACACTGAAGCTTTCTTT. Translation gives CASSYGLLMNTEAFF.

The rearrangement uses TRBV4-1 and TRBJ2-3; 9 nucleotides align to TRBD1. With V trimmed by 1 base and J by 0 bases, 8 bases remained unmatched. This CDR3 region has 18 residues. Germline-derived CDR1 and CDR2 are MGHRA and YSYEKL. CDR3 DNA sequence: TGCGCCAGCAGCCAAGTTTTTCTAGGGACAGGGAGCACAGATACGCAGTATTTT. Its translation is CASSQVFLGTGSTDTQYF.

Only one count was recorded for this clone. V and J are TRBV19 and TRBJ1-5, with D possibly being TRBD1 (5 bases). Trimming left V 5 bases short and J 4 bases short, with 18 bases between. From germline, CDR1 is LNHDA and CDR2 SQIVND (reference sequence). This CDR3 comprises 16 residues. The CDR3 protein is CASSSWGGTYNQPQHF. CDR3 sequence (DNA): TGTGCCAGTAGTTCTTGGGGGGGGACTTATAATCAGCCCCAGCATTTT. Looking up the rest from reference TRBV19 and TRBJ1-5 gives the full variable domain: DGGITQSPKYLFRKEGQNVTLSCEQNLNHDAMYWYRQDPGQGLRLIYYSQIVNDFQKGDIAEGYSVSREKKESFPLTVTSAQKNPTAFYLCASSSWGGTYNQPQHFGDGTRLSIL.

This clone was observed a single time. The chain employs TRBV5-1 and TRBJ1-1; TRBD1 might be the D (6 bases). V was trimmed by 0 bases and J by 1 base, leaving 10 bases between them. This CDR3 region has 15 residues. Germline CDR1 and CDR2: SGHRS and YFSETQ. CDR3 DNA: TGCGCCAGCAGCTTGGCTGGACAGACGAACACTGAAGCTTTCTTT. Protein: CASSLAGQTNTEAFF.

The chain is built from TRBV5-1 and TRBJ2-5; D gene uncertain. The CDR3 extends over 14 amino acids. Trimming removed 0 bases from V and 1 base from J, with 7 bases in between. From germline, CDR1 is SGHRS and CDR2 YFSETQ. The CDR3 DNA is TGCGCCAGCAGCTTGGAGGCAGGCCAAGAGACCCAGTACTTC. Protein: CASSLEAGQETQYF.

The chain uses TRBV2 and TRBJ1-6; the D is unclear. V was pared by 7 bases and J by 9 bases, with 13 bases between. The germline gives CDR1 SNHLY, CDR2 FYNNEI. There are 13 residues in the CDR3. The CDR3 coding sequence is TGTGCCAGCACGACGGAAGGAATTTCACCCCTCCACTTT. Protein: CASTTEGISPLHF. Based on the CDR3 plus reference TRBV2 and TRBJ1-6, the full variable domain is EPEVTQTPSHQVTQMGQEVILRCVPISNHLYFYWYRQILGQKVEFLVSFYNNEISEKSEIFDDQFSVERPDGSNFTLKIRSTKLEDSAMYFCASTTEGISPLHFGNGTRLTVT.

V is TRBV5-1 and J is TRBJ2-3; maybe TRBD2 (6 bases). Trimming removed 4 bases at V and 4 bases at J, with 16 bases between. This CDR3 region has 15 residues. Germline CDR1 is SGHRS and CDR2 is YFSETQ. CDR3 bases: TGCGCCAGCAGCCAAGGAGGGCGGGGAGCAGATACGCAGTATTTT. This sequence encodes CASSQGGRGADTQYF.

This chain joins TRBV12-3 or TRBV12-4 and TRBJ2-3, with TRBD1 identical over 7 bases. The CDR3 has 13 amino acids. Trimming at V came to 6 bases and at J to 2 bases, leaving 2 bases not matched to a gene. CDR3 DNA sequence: TGTGCCAGCAGCAGGGGGAACACAGATACGCAGTATTTT. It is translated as CASSRGNTDTQYF.

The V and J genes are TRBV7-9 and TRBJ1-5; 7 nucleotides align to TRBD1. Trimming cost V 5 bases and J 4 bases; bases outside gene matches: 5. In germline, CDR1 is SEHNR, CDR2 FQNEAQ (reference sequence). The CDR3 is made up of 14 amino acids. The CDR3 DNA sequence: TGTGCCAGCAGCCAGGGACAGCCAAATCAGCCCCAGCATTTT. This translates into CASSQGQPNQPQHF.

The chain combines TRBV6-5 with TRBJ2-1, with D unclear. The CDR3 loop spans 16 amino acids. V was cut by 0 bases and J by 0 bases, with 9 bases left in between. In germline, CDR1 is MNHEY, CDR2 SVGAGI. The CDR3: CASSYSPDLSYNEQFF. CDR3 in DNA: TGTGCCAGCAGTTACTCTCCGGACCTCTCCTACAATGAGCAGTTCTTC.

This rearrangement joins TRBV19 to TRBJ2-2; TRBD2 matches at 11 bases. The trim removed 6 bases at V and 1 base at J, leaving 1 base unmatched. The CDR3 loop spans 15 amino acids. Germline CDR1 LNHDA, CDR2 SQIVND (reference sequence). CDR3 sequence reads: CASRGLAVNTGELFF. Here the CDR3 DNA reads TGTGCCAGTAGGGGACTAGCGGTGAACACCGGGGAGCTGTTTTTT.

The CDR3 loop is CASSQDRTGGTPDEQFF. Here the CDR3 DNA reads TGCGCCAGCAGCCAAGATCGAACGGGGGGGACACCCGATGAGCAGTTCTTC. The chain links TRBV4-3 to TRBJ2-1, with 8 bases fitting TRBD2. J was trimmed by 8 bases and V by 0 bases; bases with no gene match: 12. Germline CDR1 reads LGHNA; CDR2 reads YSLEER. CDR3 length: 17 amino acids.

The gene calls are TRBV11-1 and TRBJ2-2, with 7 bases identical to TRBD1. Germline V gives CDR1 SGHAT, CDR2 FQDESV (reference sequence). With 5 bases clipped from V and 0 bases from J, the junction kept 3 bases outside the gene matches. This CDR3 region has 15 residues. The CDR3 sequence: CASSLGTANTGELFF. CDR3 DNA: TGTGCCAGCAGCCTTGGGACAGCGAACACCGGGGAGCTGTTTTTT.

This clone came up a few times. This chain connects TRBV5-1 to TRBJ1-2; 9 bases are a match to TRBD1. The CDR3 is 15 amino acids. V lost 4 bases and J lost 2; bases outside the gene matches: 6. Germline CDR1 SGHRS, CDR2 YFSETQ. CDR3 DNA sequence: TGCGCCAGCAGCCAGCCGGGACAGGGAAACTATGGCTACACCTTC. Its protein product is CASSQPGQGNYGYTF.

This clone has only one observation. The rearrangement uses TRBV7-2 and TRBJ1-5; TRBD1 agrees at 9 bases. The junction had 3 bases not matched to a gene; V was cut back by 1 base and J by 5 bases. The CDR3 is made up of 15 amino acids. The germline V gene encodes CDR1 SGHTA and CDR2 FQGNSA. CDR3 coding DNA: TGTGCCAGCAGCTTAGACAGGGGGCGCGATCAGCCCCAGCATTTT. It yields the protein CASSLDRGRDQPQHF.

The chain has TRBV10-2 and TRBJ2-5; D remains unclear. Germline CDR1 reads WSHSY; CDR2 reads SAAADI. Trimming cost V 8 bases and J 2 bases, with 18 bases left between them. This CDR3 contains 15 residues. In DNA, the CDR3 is TGCGCCAGCTGCCCCCGTTCAACCGGGCAAGAGACCCAGTACTTC. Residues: CASCPRSTGQETQYF.